Following are 20 T cell receptor beta chains from one sample sequenced in a study of OX40 agonist ivuxolimab in advanced cancers. Sequencing used immunoSEQ multiplex PCR; TCRdb keeps in-frame clones, though not all of them. The sample shows some 60,000 clones, around 87% of them seen only once. This material consisted of CD4+ or CD8+ T cells sorted from blood, taken in a trial of the OX40 agonist ivuxolimab. Every receptor here comes from an adult with an advanced solid tumor such as melanoma, head and neck, liver or kidney cancer.

The chain is built from TRBV7-2 and TRBJ1-3, with D tentatively TRBD1 (5 bases). Trimming cost V 3 bases and J 0 bases, with 12 bases left between them. Germline-derived CDR1 and CDR2 are SGHTA and FQGNSA. This CDR3 is 16 amino acids long. CDR3 protein: CASSLGSGASGNTIYF. CDR3 DNA sequence: TGTGCCAGCAGCTTGGGGAGTGGGGCCTCTGGAAACACCATATATTTT.

The genes are TRBV4-2 and TRBJ2-2; tentatively, D is TRBD1 or TRBD2 (6 bases each). This CDR3 is 14 amino acids long. Trimming pared 2 bases from V and 8 bases from J, leaving 12 bases between. Per germline, CDR1 LGHNA and CDR2 YNFKEQ. The CDR3 region has the DNA TGTGCCAGCAGCCAACCTAGGGGGGCTGGGGAGCTGTTTTTT. Translated, it gives CASSQPRGAGELFF.

The V call is TRBV5-6, the J call TRBJ2-7; 10 positions agree with TRBD2. Losses at the gene ends were 3 bases for V and 7 bases for J; bases not matched to a gene: 13. Germline V gene lookup returns CDR1 SGHDT and CDR2 YYEEEE. This CDR3 is built from 16 residues. CDR3 protein: CASSSERLAGPREQYF. The DNA of the CDR3 is TGTGCCAGCAGCTCGGAGAGACTAGCGGGCCCCAGGGAGCAGTACTTC.

This chain connects TRBV29-1 to TRBJ2-1; D unresolved. The CDR3 is 13 amino acids. V was cut by 4 bases and J by 3 bases, with 10 bases left in between. Germline CDR1 and CDR2: SQVTM and ANQGSEA. The CDR3: CSVGQSYYNEQFF. The CDR3 DNA reads TGCAGCGTTGGCCAATCCTACTACAATGAGCAGTTCTTC.

CDR3: CASSYRGRNTEAFF. CDR3 bases: TGTGCCAGCAGTTACAGGGGGCGGAACACTGAAGCTTTCTTT. This chain joins TRBV28 and TRBJ1-1, with 9 positions matching TRBD1. The CDR3 consists of 14 residues. Germline V gives CDR1 MDHEN, CDR2 SYDVKM. The junction had 1 base not matched to a gene; V was cut back by 4 bases and J by 1 base.

The chain combines TRBV5-1 with TRBJ2-1; D might be TRBD1 (6 bases). Trimming cost V 0 bases and J 9 bases, with 16 bases left between them. CDR1 and CDR2 (germline): SGHRS, YFSETQ. The CDR3 runs to 15 residues. CDR3 residues: CASSLGAAGVGEQFF. The CDR3 DNA reads as TGCGCCAGCAGCTTGGGGGCGGCAGGGGTGGGTGAGCAGTTCTTC.

The V and J genes are TRBV5-4 and TRBJ2-3; 9 bases match TRBD2. Germline V gives CDR1 SGHNT, CDR2 YYREEE (reference sequence). Trimming cost V 4 bases and J 2 bases; bases outside gene matches: 5. The CDR3 length is 15 residues. CDR3: CASSETSGFTDTQYF. CDR3 DNA: TGTGCCAGCAGCGAGACTAGCGGATTCACAGATACGCAGTATTTT.

This clone was detected only once. The V gene is TRBV10-3, the J gene TRBJ2-5, with TRBD1 matching over 9 bases. With 8 bases clipped from V and 7 bases from J, the junction kept 2 bases outside the gene matches. This CDR3 contains 11 residues. Germline V gene data show CDR1 as ENHRY and CDR2 as SYGVKD. The CDR3: CAIDRGGTQYF. The CDR3 DNA reads as TGTGCCATCGACAGGGGGGGGACCCAGTACTTC.

The chain couples TRBV7-3 to TRBJ2-5, with a weak D call TRBD1 (5 bases). This CDR3 contains 13 residues. Between the trimmed V and J ends, which lost 5 bases and 1 base, there was a span of 8 bases. Germline CDR1 reads SGHTA; CDR2 reads FQGTGA. Written as DNA, the CDR3 is TGTGCCAGCAGCACAGGTGGCCAAGAGACCCAGTACTTC. This codes for CASSTGGQETQYF.

The chain links TRBV19 to TRBJ1-2, with D tentatively TRBD1 (5 bases). The germline V and J ends were trimmed by 3 bases and 12 bases, with 14 bases remaining between them. Germline V gene lookup returns CDR1 LNHDA and CDR2 SQIVND (reference sequence). There are 12 residues in the CDR3. This CDR3 reads CASSIGTASHTF. As DNA, the CDR3 is TGTGCCAGTAGTATCGGGACTGCTAGCCACACCTTC.

This clone appeared a few times. This chain connects TRBV20-1 to TRBJ1-2; unclear D gene. CDR1 DFQATT and CDR2 SNEGSKA come from the germline V gene (reference sequence). This CDR3 region has 9 residues. V shed 3 bases and J shed 8 bases, with 4 bases lying between them. CDR3 coding DNA: TGCAGTGCTAGTCTCGGCTACACCTTC. As protein: CSASLGYTF.

V and J are TRBV5-1 and TRBJ2-2; the D is unclear. This CDR3 comprises 15 residues. The germline V and J ends were trimmed by 1 base and 5 bases, with 12 bases remaining between them. The germline V gene has CDR1 SGHRS and CDR2 YFSETQ. The DNA of the CDR3 is TGCGCCAGCAGCTTGTCAAGTACGACTACCGGGGAGCTGTTTTTT. As protein: CASSLSSTTTGELFF.

The CDR3: CASRTRSTSGNTIYF. In nucleotides, the CDR3 is TGTGCCAGTAGGACGCGGAGTACCTCTGGAAACACCATATATTTT. V is TRBV19 and J is TRBJ1-3; D call uncertain. Trimming stripped 6 bases from V and 0 bases from J, with 12 bases between. Per germline, CDR1 LNHDA and CDR2 SQIVND (reference sequence). The CDR3 totals 15 residues.

This clone was detected only once. This same CDR3 is encoded by further DNA sequences in the sample. V gene TRBV5-1 combines with J gene TRBJ1-6; D is unresolved. V was pared by 0 bases and J by 10 bases, with 11 bases between. The CDR3 is 14 amino acids. Looked up from germline, CDR1 is SGHRS and CDR2 is YFSETQ. CDR3 DNA sequence: TGCGCCAGCAGCTTGGCCCAGGAAGGGTCACCCCTCCACTTT. The encoded protein is CASSLAQEGSPLHF.

This chain connects TRBV19 to TRBJ1-1, with TRBD1 matching over 7 bases. Germline-derived CDR1 and CDR2 are LNHDA and SQIVND (reference sequence). J gave up 3 bases and V 4 bases, and 5 bases lay outside the gene matches. The CDR3 is 14 residues long. CDR3 region: CASSTDRMDTEAFF. In DNA, the CDR3 is TGTGCCAGTAGTACGGACAGGATGGACACTGAAGCTTTCTTT.

This clone was observed a few times. The chain has TRBV13 and TRBJ2-2; TRBD1 agrees at 8 bases. The CDR3 contains 14 residues. Germline CDR1 and CDR2: PRHDT and FYEKMQ (reference sequence). J gave up 3 bases and V 5 bases, and 2 bases lay outside the gene matches. The CDR3 loop reads CASSPQGDTGELFF. The CDR3 DNA reads TGTGCCAGCAGCCCACAGGGGGACACCGGGGAGCTGTTTTTT.

The V call is TRBV19, the J call TRBJ2-1; 14 nucleotides line up with TRBD2. There are 18 residues in the CDR3. V lost 4 bases, J lost 0 bases, and 5 bases stayed unmatched. The germline V gene encodes CDR1 LNHDA and CDR2 SQIVND (reference sequence). CDR3 nucleotide sequence: TGTGCCAGTAGTACGGCGACTAGCGGGGGGGCCTCCTACAATGAGCAGTTCTTC. Protein sequence: CASSTATSGGASYNEQFF.

The chain carries TRBV18 and TRBJ1-5, with a possible D match to TRBD1 (5 bases). Trimming cost V 6 bases and J 3 bases, with 21 bases left between them. The length of the CDR3 is 17 residues. The germline gives CDR1 KGHSH, CDR2 LQKENI. CDR3 sequence (DNA): TGTGCCAGCTCCGACCAAGACAGAACGTCCTTCAATCAGCCCCAGCATTTT. Residues: CASSDQDRTSFNQPQHF.

V and J are TRBV7-2 and TRBJ1-2; D is ambiguous. CDR1 and CDR2 from the germline V gene are SGHTA and FQGNSA. The CDR3 extends over 12 amino acids. V lost 3 bases to trimming and J lost 4 bases, with 6 bases between them. The CDR3 bases are TGTGCCAGCAGCTTTGGTAGCTATGGCTACACCTTC. Residues: CASSFGSYGYTF.

In its sample, this clone was seen once. The chain joins TRBV19 to TRBJ2-2; D possibly corresponds to TRBD2 (6 bases). This CDR3 is built from 16 residues. Germline-derived CDR1 and CDR2 are LNHDA and SQIVND (reference sequence). V dropped 5 bases and J dropped 1 base, with 14 bases sitting between them. The CDR3: CASSPRAGWNTGELFF. In nucleotides, the CDR3 is TGTGCCAGTAGTCCCCGAGCGGGTTGGAACACCGGGGAGCTGTTTTTT.